A selection of T cell receptor beta chains follows, all from one sample in a study of CD8 T cells in ankylosing spondylitis. One entry per CDR3 protein results from TCRdb running MiXCR on the 5' RACE reads. Of around 300,000 distinct CDR3 sequences listed, roughly 15% are singletons. Material for sequencing was blood, either unsorted or a sorted T cell fraction (not recorded which). These TCRs come from a male donor with ankylosing spondylitis or in good health (not recorded which). CDR3s include the opening cysteine and the closing phenylalanine or tryptophan. A D gene is named only where the DNA matches it firmly. Size is omitted from some rows. Given values are once, few, many or a class for expanded clones.

j_call d_call v_call clone_size cdr3_nt cdr3_aa
TRBJ2-1 NA TRBV20-1 few TGCAGTGCTAGGGGCGTGGCGGGGACCAATGAGCAGTTCTTC CSARGVAGTNEQFF
TRBJ1-4 NA TRBV4-1 NA TGCGCCAGCAGCCACCCCCCGGCCGGTAATGAAAAACTGTTTTTT CASSHPPAGNEKLFF
TRBJ2-2 NA TRBV10-3 many TGTGCCATCAGGGGAGAGAGCGGCACCGGGGAGCTGTTTTTT CAIRGESGTGELFF
TRBJ2-3 TRBD2 TRBV3-1 NA TGTGCCAGCAGCCAAGCCTCCGGGACTAGCGGGCCAACCACAGATACGCAGTATTTT CASSQASGTSGPTTDTQYF
TRBJ1-6 NA TRBV2 few TGTGCCAGCAGGGGGCGGTCCCTCAATTCACCCCTCCACTTT CASRGRSLNSPLHF
TRBJ1-2 NA TRBV19 few TGTGCCAGTAGGGAGGGACGCGGCTATGGCTACACCTTC CASREGRGYGYTF
TRBJ2-3 TRBD1 TRBV5-5 NA TGTGCCAGCAGCCAAGACAGGGGTAGGCCAGATACGCAGTATTTT CASSQDRGRPDTQYF
TRBJ1-1 NA TRBV10-2 NA TGCGCCAGCAGTGAGGGGACTGAAGCTTTCTTT CASSEGTEAFF
TRBJ1-5 TRBD1 TRBV12-3/TRBV12-4 few TGTGCCAGCACCTATCGGGAGGGGGCCGGCAATCAGCCCCAGCATTTT CASTYREGAGNQPQHF
TRBJ1-1 NA TRBV5-1 NA TGCGCCAGCAGCTTGGAAGAGGCCCCACGACGCACTGAAGCTTTCTTT CASSLEEAPRRTEAFF
TRBJ1-2 NA TRBV12-3/TRBV12-4 NA TGTGCCAGCAGTTTGGGGCTGGACGGAGGCTACACCTTC CASSLGLDGGYTF
TRBJ2-1 NA TRBV5-1 NA TGCGCCAGCAGCCTCGGACTCTATAGCTACAATGAGCAGTTCTTC CASSLGLYSYNEQFF
TRBJ2-7 TRBD2 TRBV7-8 few TGTGCCAGCAGCAAAAGACTAGCGGATACACCCTACGAGCAGTACTTC CASSKRLADTPYEQYF
TRBJ2-2 NA TRBV7-2 NA TGTGCCAGCAGCTTAGGACCCCGCGGGGAGCTGTTTTTT CASSLGPRGELFF
TRBJ1-5 NA TRBV12-3/TRBV12-4 NA TGTGCCAGCAGTTTAAGGGGCAGGGGAGGAAGCAATCAGCCCCAGCATTTT CASSLRGRGGSNQPQHF
TRBJ1-5 TRBD1 TRBV25-1 NA TGTGCCAGCAGTTCAGGGACAGGGTTGGCTCAGCCCCAGCATTTT CASSSGTGLAQPQHF
TRBJ2-2 NA TRBV5-1 NA TGCGCCAGCAGCTTGGCCAGGACGAACACCGGGGAGCTGTTTTTT CASSLARTNTGELFF
TRBJ2-2 TRBD2 TRBV3-1 NA TGTGCCAGCAGCCGACTAGCGGGGGTTGGGATCGGGGAGCTGTTTTTT CASSRLAGVGIGELFF
TRBJ2-1 NA TRBV6-5 few TGTGCCAGCAGTTCCCAGGACTCGATTAATGAGCAGTTCTTC CASSSQDSINEQFF
TRBJ1-2 TRBD1 TRBV3-1 few TGTGCCAGCAGCGCCCGGACAGGGAGTGACTATGGCTACACCTTC CASSARTGSDYGYTF
TRBJ2-4 NA TRBV7-9 few TGTGCCAGCAGCCCGGACAGACTAGCCAAAAACATTCAGTACTTC CASSPDRLAKNIQYF
TRBJ2-3 NA TRBV27 few TGTGCCAGCAGTTTATTTGGCCAGACCACAGATACGCAGTATTTT CASSLFGQTTDTQYF
TRBJ2-2 NA TRBV9 NA TGTGCCAGCAGCGTAGCAGGGACGAACACCGGGGAGCTGTTTTTT CASSVAGTNTGELFF
TRBJ2-7 NA TRBV11-2 NA TGTGCCAGCAGCTTAGGACAAGGGGGGTACTACGAGCAGTACTTC CASSLGQGGYYEQYF
TRBJ2-7 NA TRBV3-1 few TGTGCCAGCAGCTTCAAAGGCGAGCAGTACTTC CASSFKGEQYF